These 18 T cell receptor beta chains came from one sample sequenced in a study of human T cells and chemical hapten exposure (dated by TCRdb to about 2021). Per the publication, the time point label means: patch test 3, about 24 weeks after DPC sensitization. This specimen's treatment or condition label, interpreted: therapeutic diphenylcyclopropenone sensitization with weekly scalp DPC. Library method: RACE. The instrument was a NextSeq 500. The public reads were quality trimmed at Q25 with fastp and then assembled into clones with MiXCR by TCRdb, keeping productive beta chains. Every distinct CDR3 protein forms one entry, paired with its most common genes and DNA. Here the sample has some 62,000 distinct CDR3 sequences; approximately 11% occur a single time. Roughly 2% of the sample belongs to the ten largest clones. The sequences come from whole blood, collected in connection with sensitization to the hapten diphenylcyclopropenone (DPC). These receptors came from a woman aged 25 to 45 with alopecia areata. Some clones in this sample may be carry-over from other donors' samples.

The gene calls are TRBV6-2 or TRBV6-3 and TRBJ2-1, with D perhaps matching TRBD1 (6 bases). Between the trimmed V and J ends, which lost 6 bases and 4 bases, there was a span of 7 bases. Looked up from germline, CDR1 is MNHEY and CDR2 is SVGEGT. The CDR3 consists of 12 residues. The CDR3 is CASRDRYNEQFF. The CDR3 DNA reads TGTGCCAGCAGGGACAGATACAATGAGCAGTTCTTC.

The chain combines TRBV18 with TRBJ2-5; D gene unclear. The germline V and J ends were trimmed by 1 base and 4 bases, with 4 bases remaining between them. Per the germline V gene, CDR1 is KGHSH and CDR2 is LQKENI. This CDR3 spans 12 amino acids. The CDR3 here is CASSPLAETQYF. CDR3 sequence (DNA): TGTGCCAGCTCACCACTAGCAGAGACCCAGTACTTC. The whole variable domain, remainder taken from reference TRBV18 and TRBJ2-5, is NAGVMQNPRHLVRRRGQEARLRCSPMKGHSHVYWYRQLPEEGLKFMVYLQKENIIDESGMPKERFSAEFPKEGPSILRIQQVVRGDSAAYFCASSPLAETQYFGPGTRLLVL.

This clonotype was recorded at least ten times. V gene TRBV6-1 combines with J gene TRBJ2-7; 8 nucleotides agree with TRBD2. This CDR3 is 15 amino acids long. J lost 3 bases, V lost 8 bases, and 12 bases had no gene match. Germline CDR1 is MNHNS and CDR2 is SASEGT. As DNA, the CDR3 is TGTGCCAGCCCGAAGGCGGGAGGTGTTAGCTACGAGCAGTACTTC. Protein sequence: CASPKAGGVSYEQYF.

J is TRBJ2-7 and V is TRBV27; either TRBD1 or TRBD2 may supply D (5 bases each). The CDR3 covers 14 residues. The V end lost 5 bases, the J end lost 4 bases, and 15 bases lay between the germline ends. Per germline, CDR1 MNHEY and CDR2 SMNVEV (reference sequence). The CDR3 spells CASSADRDPYEQYF. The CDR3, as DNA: TGTGCCAGCAGTGCGGACCGGGACCCTTACGAGCAGTACTTC.

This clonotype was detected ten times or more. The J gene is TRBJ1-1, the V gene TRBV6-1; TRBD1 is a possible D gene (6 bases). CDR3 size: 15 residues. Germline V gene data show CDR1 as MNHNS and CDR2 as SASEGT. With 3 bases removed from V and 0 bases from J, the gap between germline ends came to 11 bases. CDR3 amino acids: CASSEEGQLNTEAFF. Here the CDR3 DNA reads TGTGCCAGCAGTGAGGAAGGACAGTTGAACACTGAAGCTTTCTTT.

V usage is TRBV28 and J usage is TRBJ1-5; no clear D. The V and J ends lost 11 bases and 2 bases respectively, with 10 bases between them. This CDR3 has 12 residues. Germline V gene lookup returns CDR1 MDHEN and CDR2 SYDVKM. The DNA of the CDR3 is TGTGCCGCTTGGACGGGCAATCAGCCCCAGCATTTT. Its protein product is CAAWTGNQPQHF.

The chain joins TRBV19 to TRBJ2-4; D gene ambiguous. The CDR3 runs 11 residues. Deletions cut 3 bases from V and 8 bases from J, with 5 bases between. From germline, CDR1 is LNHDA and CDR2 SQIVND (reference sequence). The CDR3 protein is CASSIDDIQYF. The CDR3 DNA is TGTGCCAGTAGTATTGATGACATTCAGTACTTC.

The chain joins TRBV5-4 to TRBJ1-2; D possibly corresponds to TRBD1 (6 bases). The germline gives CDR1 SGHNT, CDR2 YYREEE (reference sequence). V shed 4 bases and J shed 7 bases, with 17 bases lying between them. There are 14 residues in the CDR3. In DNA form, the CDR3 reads TGTGCCAGCAGCCCCCGGGGGCGAGAGGGTGGCTACACCTTC. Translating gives CASSPRGREGGYTF.

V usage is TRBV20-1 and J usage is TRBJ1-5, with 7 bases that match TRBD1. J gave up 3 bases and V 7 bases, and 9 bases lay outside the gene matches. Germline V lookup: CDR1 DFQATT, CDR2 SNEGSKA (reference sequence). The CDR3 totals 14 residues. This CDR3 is CSGGRDSDNQPQHF. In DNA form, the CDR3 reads TGCAGTGGGGGCCGGGACAGCGACAATCAGCCCCAGCATTTT.

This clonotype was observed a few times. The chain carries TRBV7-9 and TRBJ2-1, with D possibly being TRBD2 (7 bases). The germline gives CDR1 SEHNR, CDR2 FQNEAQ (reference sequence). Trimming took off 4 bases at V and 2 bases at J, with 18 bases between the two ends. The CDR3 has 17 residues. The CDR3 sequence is CASSSGGLQGPYNEQFF. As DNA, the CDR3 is TGTGCCAGCAGCTCGGGGGGTTTACAGGGCCCCTACAATGAGCAGTTCTTC.

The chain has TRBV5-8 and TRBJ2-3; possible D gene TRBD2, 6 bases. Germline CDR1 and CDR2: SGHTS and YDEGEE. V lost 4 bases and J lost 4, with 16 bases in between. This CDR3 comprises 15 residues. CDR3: CASSLGLPQADTQYF. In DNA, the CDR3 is TGTGCCAGCAGCCTGGGACTTCCACAAGCAGATACGCAGTATTTT.

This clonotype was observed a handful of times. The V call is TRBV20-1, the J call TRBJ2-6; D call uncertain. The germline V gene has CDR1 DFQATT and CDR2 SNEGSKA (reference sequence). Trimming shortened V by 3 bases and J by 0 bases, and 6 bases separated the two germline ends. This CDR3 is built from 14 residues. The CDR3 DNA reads TGCAGTGCTAGGAGTCACTCTGGGGCCAACGTCCTGACTTTC. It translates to CSARSHSGANVLTF.

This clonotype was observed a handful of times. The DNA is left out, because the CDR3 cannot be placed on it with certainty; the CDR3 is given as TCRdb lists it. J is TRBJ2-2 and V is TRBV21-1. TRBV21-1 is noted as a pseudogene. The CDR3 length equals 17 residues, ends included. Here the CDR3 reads CASSSPGARRTPGSCFF.

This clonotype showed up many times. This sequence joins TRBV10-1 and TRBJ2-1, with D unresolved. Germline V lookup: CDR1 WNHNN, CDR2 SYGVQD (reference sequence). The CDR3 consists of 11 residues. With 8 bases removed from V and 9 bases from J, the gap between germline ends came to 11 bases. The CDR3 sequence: CASPLWAEQFF. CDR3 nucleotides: TGCGCCAGCCCCCTTTGGGCTGAGCAGTTCTTC.

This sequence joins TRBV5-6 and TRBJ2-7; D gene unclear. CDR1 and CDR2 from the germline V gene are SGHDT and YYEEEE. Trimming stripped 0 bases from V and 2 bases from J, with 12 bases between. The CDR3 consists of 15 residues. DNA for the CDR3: TGTGCCAGCAGCTTGGGCCTGGGCAGGCCCTACGAGCAGTACTTC. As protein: CASSLGLGRPYEQYF.

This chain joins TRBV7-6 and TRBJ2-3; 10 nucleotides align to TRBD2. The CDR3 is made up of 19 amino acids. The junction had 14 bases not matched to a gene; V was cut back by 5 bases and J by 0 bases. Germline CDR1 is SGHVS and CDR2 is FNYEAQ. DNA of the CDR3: TGTGCCAGCAGCCCCCGCAGAACCACTAGCGGGACAAGCACAGATACGCAGTATTTT. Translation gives CASSPRRTTSGTSTDTQYF.

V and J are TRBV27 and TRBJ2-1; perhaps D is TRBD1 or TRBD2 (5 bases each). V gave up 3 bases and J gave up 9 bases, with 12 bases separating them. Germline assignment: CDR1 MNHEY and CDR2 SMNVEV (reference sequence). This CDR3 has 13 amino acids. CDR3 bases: TGTGCCAGCAGTTTTCCAGGGACGCTTGAGCAGTTCTTC. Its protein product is CASSFPGTLEQFF.

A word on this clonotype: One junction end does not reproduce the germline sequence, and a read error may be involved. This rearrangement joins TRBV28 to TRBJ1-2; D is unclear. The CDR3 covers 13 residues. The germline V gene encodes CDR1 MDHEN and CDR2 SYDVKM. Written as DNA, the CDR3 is TGTGCCAGCAGTTTGGTCGGCAACTATGGCAACACCTTC. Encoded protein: CASSLVGNYGNTF.